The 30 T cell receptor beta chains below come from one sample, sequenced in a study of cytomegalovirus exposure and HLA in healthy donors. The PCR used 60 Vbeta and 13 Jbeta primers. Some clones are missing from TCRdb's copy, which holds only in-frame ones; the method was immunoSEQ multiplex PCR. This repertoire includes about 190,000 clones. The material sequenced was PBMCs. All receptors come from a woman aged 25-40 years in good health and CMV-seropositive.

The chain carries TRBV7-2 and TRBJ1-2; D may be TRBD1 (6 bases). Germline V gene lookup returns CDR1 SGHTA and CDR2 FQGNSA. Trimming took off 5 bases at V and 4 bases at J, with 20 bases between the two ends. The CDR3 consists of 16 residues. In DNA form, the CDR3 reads TGTGCCAGCAGCCCCCGGGAGGGGGGGCGCGCCTATGGCTACACCTTC. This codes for CASSPREGGRAYGYTF. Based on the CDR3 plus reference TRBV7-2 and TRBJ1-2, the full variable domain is GAGVSQSPSNKVTEKGKDVELRCDPISGHTALYWYRQSLGQGLEFLIYFQGNSAPDKSGLPSDRFSAERTGGSVSTLTIQRTQQEDSAVYLCASSPREGGRAYGYTFGSGTRLTVV.

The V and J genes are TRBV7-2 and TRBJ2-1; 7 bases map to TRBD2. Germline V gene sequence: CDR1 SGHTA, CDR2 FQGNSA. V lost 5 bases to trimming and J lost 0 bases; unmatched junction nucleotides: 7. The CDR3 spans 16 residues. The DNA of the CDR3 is TGTGCCAGCAGCCCGACTAGCCCGAGCTCCTACAATGAGCAGTTCTTC. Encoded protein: CASSPTSPSSYNEQFF.

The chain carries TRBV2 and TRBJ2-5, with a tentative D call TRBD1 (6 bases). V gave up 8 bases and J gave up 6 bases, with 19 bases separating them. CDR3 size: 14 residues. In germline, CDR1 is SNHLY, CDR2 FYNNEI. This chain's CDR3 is CASLKGEGQQTQYF. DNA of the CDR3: TGTGCCAGCCTCAAGGGGGAAGGGCAACAGACCCAGTACTTC.

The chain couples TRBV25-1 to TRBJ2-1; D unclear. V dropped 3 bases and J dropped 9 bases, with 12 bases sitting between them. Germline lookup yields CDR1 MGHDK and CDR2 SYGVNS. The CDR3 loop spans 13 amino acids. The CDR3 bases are TGTGCCAGCAGTGATCCTACCTGGTCTGAGCAGTTCTTC. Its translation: CASSDPTWSEQFF.

The CDR3 sequence: CASKEFPGQENTEAFF. DNA of the CDR3: TGTGCCAGCAAAGAATTTCCGGGACAGGAGAACACTGAAGCTTTCTTT. The rearrangement joins TRBV19 to TRBJ1-1; 8 bases map to TRBD1. Looked up from germline, CDR1 is LNHDA and CDR2 is SQIVND (reference sequence). V shed 9 bases, J shed 1 base, and the junction held 13 bases outside the gene matches. The CDR3 contains 16 residues. The variable domain in full, with the rest retrieved from reference TRBV19 and TRBJ1-1, is DGGITQSPKYLFRKEGQNVTLSCEQNLNHDAMYWYRQDPGQGLRLIYYSQIVNDFQKGDIAEGYSVSREKKESFPLTVTSAQKNPTAFYLCASKEFPGQENTEAFFGQGTRLTVV.

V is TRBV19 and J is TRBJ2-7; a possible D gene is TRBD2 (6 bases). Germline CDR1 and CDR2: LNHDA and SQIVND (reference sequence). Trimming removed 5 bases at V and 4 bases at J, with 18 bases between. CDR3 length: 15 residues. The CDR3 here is CASSRGGGEAYEQYF. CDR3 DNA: TGTGCCAGTAGTCGGGGTGGAGGGGAGGCGTACGAGCAGTACTTC.

The CDR3 loop is CASSLRGGSSPLHF. In DNA form, the CDR3 reads TGTGCCAGCAGCTTACGAGGGGGCAGTTCACCCCTCCACTTT. The chain uses TRBV7-2 and TRBJ1-6; 7 nucleotides agree with TRBD1. This CDR3 has 14 residues. After removal of 2 bases from V and 9 bases from J, the junction contained 4 bases not matched to a gene. The germline V gene encodes CDR1 SGHTA and CDR2 FQGNSA.

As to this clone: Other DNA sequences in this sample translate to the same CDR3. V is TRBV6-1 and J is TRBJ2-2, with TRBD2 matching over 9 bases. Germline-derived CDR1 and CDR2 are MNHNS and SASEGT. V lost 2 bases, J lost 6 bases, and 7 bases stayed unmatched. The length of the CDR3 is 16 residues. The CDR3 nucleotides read TGTGCCAGCAGTGAAAGGGCTAGCGGGGCCGCCGGGGAGCTGTTTTTT. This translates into CASSERASGAAGELFF.

The CDR3 sequence: CASSEQGYFTEAFF. The CDR3 bases are TGTGCCAGCAGTGAACAGGGTTATTTCACTGAAGCTTTCTTT. The rearrangement uses TRBV25-1 and TRBJ1-1; D may be TRBD1 (5 bases). Trimming cost V 2 bases and J 4 bases, with 11 bases left between them. This CDR3 has 14 amino acids. Germline V gives CDR1 MGHDK, CDR2 SYGVNS.

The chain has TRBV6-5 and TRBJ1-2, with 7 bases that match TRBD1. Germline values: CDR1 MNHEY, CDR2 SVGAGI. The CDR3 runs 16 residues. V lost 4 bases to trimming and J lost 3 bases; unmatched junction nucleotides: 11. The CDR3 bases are TGTGCCAGCAGTTTCTACTCCGGGACAGCGGACTATGGCTACACCTTC. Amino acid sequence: CASSFYSGTADYGYTF.

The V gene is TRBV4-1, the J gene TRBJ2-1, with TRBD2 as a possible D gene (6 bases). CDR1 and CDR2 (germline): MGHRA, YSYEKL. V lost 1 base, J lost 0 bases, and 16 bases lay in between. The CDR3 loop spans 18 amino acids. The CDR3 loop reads CASSQAPPSVSSYNEQFF. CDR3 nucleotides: TGCGCCAGCAGCCAAGCCCCACCTAGCGTTAGCTCCTACAATGAGCAGTTCTTC.

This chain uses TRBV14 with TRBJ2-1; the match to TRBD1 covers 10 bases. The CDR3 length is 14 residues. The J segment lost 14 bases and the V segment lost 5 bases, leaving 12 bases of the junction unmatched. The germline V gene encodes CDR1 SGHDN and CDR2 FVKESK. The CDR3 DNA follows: TGTGCCAGCAGCACCGGGACAGGGGTTGGAGGGGAGTTCTTC. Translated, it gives CASSTGTGVGGEFF.

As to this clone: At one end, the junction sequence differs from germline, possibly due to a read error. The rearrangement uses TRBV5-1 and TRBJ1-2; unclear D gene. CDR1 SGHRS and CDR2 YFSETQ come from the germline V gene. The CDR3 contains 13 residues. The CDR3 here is CASSLGVLDGYTF. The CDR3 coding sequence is TGTGCCAGCAGCTTGGGAGTTTTGGATGGCTACACCTTC.

Here the CDR3 reads CATEPLAGLNNEQFF. The CDR3 DNA reads as TGTGCCACCGAACCCCTAGCGGGGCTTAACAATGAGCAGTTCTTC. This chain joins TRBV7-8 and TRBJ2-1, with 9 bases fitting TRBD2. The CDR3 extends over 15 amino acids. Germline V CDR1 and CDR2: SGHVS, FQNEAQ. Unmatched junction bases numbered 12, after V lost 10 bases and J lost 5 bases.

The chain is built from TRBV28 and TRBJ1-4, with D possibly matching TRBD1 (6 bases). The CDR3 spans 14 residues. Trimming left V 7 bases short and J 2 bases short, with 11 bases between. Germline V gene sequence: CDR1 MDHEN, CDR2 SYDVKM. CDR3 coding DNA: TGTGCCAGCACCCTTGGGGGCACTAATGAAAAACTGTTTTTT. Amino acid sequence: CASTLGGTNEKLFF. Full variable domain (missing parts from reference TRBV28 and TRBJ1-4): DVKVTQSSRYLVKRTGEKVFLECVQDMDHENMFWYRQDPGLGLRLIYFSYDVKMKEKGDIPEGYSVSREKKERFSLILESASTNQTSMYLCASTLGGTNEKLFFGSGTQLSVL.

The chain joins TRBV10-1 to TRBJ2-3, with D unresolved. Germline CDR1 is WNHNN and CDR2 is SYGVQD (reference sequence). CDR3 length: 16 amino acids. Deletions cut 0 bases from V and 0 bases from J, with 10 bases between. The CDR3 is CASSESSVRSTDTQYF. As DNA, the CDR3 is TGCGCCAGCAGTGAGTCGAGCGTGCGGAGCACAGATACGCAGTATTTT.

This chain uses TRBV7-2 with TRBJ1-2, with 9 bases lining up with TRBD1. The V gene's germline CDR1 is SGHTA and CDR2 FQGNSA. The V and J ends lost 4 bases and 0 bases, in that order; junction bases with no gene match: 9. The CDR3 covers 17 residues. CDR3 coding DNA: TGTGCCAGCAGCTCAGATTGGGGACAGGGTACTAACTATGGCTACACCTTC. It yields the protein CASSSDWGQGTNYGYTF.

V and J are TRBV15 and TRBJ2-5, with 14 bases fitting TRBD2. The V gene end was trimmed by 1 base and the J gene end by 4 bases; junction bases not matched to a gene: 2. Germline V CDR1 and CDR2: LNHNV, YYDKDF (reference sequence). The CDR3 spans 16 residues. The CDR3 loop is CATSRVGLAGVETQYF. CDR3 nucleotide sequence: TGTGCCACCAGCAGAGTGGGACTAGCGGGAGTAGAGACCCAGTACTTC. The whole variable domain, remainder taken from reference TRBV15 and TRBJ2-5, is DAMVIQNPRYQVTQFGKPVTLSCSQTLNHNVMYWYQQKSSQAPKLLFHYYDKDFNNEADTPDNFQSRRPNTSFCFLDIRSPGLGDTAMYLCATSRVGLAGVETQYFGPGTRLLVL.

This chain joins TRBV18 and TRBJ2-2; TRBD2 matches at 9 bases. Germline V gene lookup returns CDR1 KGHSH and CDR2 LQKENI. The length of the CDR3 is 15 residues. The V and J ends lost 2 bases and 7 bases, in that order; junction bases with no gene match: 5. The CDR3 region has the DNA TGTGCCAGCTCACCAGGGATAGCGGGAGACGGGGAGCTGTTTTTT. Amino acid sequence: CASSPGIAGDGELFF.

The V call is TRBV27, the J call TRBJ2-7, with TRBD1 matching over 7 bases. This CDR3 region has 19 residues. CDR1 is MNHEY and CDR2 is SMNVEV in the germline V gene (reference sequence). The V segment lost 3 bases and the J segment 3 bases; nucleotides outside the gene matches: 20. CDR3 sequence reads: CASSLKGGRVALGHYEQYF. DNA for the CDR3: TGTGCCAGCAGTTTGAAAGGGGGCAGGGTGGCGCTCGGTCACTACGAGCAGTACTTC.

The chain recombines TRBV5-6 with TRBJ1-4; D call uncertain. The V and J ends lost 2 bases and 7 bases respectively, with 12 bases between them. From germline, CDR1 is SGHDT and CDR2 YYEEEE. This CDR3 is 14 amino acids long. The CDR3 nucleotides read TGTGCCAGCAGCTTTATCACTGGGCCTGAAAAACTGTTTTTT. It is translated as CASSFITGPEKLFF. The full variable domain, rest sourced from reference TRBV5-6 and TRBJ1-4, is DAGVTQSPTHLIKTRGQQVTLRCSPKSGHDTVSWYQQALGQGPQFIFQYYEEEERQRGNFPDRFSGHQFPNYSSELNVNALLLGDSALYLCASSFITGPEKLFFGSGTQLSVL.

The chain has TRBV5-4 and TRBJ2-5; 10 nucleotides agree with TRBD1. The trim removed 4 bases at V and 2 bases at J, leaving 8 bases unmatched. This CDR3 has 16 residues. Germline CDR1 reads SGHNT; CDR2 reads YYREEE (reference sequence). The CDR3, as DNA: TGTGCCAGCAGCGGAGGACAGGGGGTGTTTCAAGAGACCCAGTACTTC. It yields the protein CASSGGQGVFQETQYF. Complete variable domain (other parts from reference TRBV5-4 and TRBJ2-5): ETGVTQSPTHLIKTRGQQVTLRCSSQSGHNTVSWYQQALGQGPQFIFQYYREEENGRGNFPPRFSGLQFPNYSSELNVNALELDDSALYLCASSGGQGVFQETQYFGPGTRLLVL.

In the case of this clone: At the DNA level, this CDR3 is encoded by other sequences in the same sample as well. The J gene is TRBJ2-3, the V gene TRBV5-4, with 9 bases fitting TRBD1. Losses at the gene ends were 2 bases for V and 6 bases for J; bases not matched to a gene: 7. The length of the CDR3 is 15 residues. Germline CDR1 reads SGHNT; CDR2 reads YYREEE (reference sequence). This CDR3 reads CASSLQGAGTDTQYF. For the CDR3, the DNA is TGTGCCAGCAGCTTACAGGGGGCGGGGACCGATACGCAGTATTTT.

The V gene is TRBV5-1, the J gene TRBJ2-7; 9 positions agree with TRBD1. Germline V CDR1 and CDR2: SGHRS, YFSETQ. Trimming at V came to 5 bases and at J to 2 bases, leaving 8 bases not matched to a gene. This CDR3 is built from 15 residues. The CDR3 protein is CASRSGTGHPYEQYF. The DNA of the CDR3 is TGCGCCAGCAGATCCGGGACAGGGCATCCCTACGAGCAGTACTTC.

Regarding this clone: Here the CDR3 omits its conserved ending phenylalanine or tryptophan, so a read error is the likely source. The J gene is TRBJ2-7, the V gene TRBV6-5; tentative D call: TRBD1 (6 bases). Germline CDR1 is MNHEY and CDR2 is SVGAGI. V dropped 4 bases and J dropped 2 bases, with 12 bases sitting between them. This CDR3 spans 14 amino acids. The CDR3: CASSLLQGTYEQYL. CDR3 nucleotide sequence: TGTGCCAGCAGTTTATTGCAGGGGACCTACGAGCAGTACCTC.

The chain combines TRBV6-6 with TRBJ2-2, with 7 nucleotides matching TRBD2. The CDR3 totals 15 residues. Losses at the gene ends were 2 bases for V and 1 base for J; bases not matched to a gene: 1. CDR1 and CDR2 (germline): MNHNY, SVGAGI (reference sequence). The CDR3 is CASSYERENTGELFF. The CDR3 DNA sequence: TGTGCCAGCAGTTACGAGCGGGAGAACACCGGGGAGCTGTTTTTT.

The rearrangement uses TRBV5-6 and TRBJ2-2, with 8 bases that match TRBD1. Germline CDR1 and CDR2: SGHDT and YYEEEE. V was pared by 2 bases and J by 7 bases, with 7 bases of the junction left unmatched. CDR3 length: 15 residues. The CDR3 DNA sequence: TGTGCCAGCAGCTTACCAGGGGGCGCGGTCGGGGAGCTGTTTTTT. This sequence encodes CASSLPGGAVGELFF.

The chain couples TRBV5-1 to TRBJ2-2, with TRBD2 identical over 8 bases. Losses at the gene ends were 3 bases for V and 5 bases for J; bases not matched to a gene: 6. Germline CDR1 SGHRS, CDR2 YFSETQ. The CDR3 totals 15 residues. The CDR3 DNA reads TGCGCCAGCAGCTCGTCGGGGGGGCTAACCGGGGAGCTGTTTTTT. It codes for CASSSSGGLTGELFF.

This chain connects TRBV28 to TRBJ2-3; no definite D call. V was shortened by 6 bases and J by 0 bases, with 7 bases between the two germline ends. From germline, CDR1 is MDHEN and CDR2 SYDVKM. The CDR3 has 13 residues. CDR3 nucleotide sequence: TGTGCCAGCAGAAGAGCTAGCACAGATACGCAGTATTTT. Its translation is CASRRASTDTQYF.

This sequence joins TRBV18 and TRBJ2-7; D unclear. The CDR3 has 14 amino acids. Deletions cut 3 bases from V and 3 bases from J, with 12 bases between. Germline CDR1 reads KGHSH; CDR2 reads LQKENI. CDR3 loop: CASSPISPSYEQYF. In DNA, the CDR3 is TGTGCCAGCTCACCGATAAGTCCGAGCTACGAGCAGTACTTC. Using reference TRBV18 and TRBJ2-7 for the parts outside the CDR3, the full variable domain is NAGVMQNPRHLVRRRGQEARLRCSPMKGHSHVYWYRQLPEEGLKFMVYLQKENIIDESGMPKERFSAEFPKEGPSILRIQQVVRGDSAAYFCASSPISPSYEQYFGPGTRLTVT.